This T cell receptor (beta chain) was captured by sequencing in a study of T cells in Graves' hyperthyroidism and ophthalmopathy. Study in general: It was at initial diagnosis, before any treatment, that peripheral blood was collected.

As regards this clonotype: The target antigen is unknown.

V was clipped by 4 bases and J by 4 bases, with 18 bases between them. This CDR3 comprises 16 residues. CDR1 and CDR2 (germline): LNHDA, SQIVND (reference sequence). RNA transcripts yielded amplified TCR beta CDR3 regions. RT-PCR in the first round (using the HTBI primer set) targeted the TCR CDR3. TCRdb ran MiXCR on the multiplex PCR reads and lists one entry per CDR3 protein. The sample contains about 340,000 distinct CDR3 sequences, over 15% of which appear only once. Study conclusions and caveats: Blood also showed most of the thyroid clonotypes that were expanded above 0.001.

In making diagnoses, clinical symptoms, serum thyroxine and TRAb, thyroid ultrasound and orbital computed tomography were all used. The TCR comes from a woman aged 45-59 years with Graves' hyperthyroidism. The chain couples TRBV19 to TRBJ2-3; TRBD1 might be the D (5 bases). Sequencing used blood. CDR3 loop: CASSTLGQLGADTQYF. In DNA, the CDR3 is TGTGCCAGTAGTACCCTAGGACAATTAGGCGCAGATACGCAGTATTTT.